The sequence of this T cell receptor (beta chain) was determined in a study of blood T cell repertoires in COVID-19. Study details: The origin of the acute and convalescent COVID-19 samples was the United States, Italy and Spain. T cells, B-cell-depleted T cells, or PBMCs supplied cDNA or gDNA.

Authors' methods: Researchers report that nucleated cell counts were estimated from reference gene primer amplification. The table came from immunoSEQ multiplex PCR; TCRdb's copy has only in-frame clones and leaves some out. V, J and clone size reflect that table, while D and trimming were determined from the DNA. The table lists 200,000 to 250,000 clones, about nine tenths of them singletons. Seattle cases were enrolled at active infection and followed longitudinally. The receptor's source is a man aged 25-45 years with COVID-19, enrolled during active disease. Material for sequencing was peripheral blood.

The CDR3 spells CASSSGVHMNTEAFF. Here the CDR3 DNA reads TGCGCCAGCAGCTCAGGGGTCCATATGAACACTGAAGCTTTCTTT. This sequence joins TRBV5-1 and TRBJ1-1, with a possible D match to TRBD1 (6 bases). This CDR3 has 15 residues. Trimming removed 3 bases at V and 0 bases at J, with 12 bases between. Germline values: CDR1 SGHRS, CDR2 YFSETQ. Complete variable domain (other parts from reference TRBV5-1 and TRBJ1-1): KAGVTQTPRYLIKTRGQQVTLSCSPISGHRSVSWYQQTPGQGLQFLFEYFSETQRNKGNFPGRFSGRQFSNSRSEMNVSTLELGDSALYLCASSSGVHMNTEAFFGQGTRLTVV.